A single sample gave rise to the 23 T cell receptor beta chains below, sequenced in a study of read filtering for tumor transcriptome and immune sequencing (dated by TCRdb to 2020 to 2022). The listed sequencing device is Illumina HiSeq 4000. Starting from approximately 400 ng RNA, TCR libraries were constructed with the Immunoverse kit using molecular barcoded adaptors that cover the alpha/delta and beta/gamma chains. TCRdb passed the public sequencing reads through fastp at Q25 and MiXCR, retaining productive beta sequences. Here each entry gathers all rows of one CDR3 protein and keeps the most common genes and DNA. This sample has over 40,000 distinct CDR3 sequences in its table, and approximately 12% of those were observed once. 14% to 15% of the sample rests with the top ten. Sequenced input: a population of CD138-negative cells sorted from bone marrow. The cell subset or site label corresponds to: bone marrow mononuclear cells depleted of CD138+ plasma/myeloma cells by negative magnetic selection. Receptors were obtained from a donor at least 40 years old with multiple myeloma.

This clonotype has ten or more counts. The V and J genes are TRBV10-3 and TRBJ1-1, with 8 bases identical to TRBD1. V was clipped by 6 bases and J by 5 bases; unmatched bases: 8. Germline CDR1 ENHRY, CDR2 SYGVKD. The CDR3 is 14 amino acids. The CDR3 spells CAIRSGTGGTEAFF. As DNA, the CDR3 is TGTGCCATCAGATCCGGGACAGGAGGGACTGAAGCTTTCTTT.

This clonotype was counted ten times or more. The chain recombines TRBV30 with TRBJ2-5, with TRBD2 matching 8 bases. This CDR3 has 13 residues. V lost 3 bases, J lost 4 bases, and 4 bases stayed unmatched. Germline CDR1 is GTSNPN and CDR2 is SVGIG (reference sequence). The DNA for the CDR3 is TGTGCCTGGAGATCCGGGACTAGAGAGACCCAGTACTTC. It specifies CAWRSGTRETQYF.

This clonotype was detected a few times. The chain has TRBV5-1 and TRBJ1-1, with 8 bases lining up with TRBD1. The germline CDR1 and CDR2 sequences are SGHRS and YFSETQ. There are 14 residues in the CDR3. V lost 4 bases, J lost 4 bases, and 6 bases stayed unmatched. CDR3 sequence reads: CASSRDTGGTEAFF. The DNA of the CDR3 is TGCGCCAGCAGCCGAGATACAGGGGGCACTGAAGCTTTCTTT.

In its sample, this clonotype was seen many times. V usage is TRBV4-1 and J usage is TRBJ2-2; 8 bases line up with TRBD2. Germline CDR1 MGHRA, CDR2 YSYEKL. This CDR3 contains 15 residues. The V and J ends lost 1 base and 6 bases, in that order; junction bases with no gene match: 4. This CDR3 is CASSQAGGEAGELFF. CDR3 nucleotides: TGCGCCAGCAGCCAAGCGGGAGGGGAGGCCGGGGAGCTGTTTTTT.

J is TRBJ2-5 and V is TRBV10-2, with TRBD2 identical over 11 bases. V lost 3 bases, J lost 3 bases, and 3 bases stayed unmatched. CDR1 and CDR2 from the germline V gene are WSHSY and SAAADI. The CDR3 has 15 amino acids. This CDR3 is CASSDMTSGKETQYF. The CDR3 DNA reads TGCGCCAGCAGTGACATGACTAGCGGGAAAGAGACCCAGTACTTC.

In this sample, this clonotype turned up many times. The chain combines TRBV3-1 with TRBJ2-5; TRBD2 aligns across 7 bases. Germline CDR1 and CDR2: LGHDT and YNNKEL (reference sequence). Unmatched junction bases numbered 13, after V lost 3 bases and J lost 3 bases. The CDR3 is 17 residues long. Here the CDR3 reads CASSQRITASGKETQYF. CDR3 DNA: TGTGCCAGCAGCCAGAGAATCACGGCTAGCGGAAAAGAGACCCAGTACTTC.

The chain combines TRBV20-1 with TRBJ2-7, with D tentatively TRBD1 (6 bases). Trimming removed 0 bases at V and 3 bases at J, with 15 bases between. Germline lookup yields CDR1 DFQATT and CDR2 SNEGSKA (reference sequence). The CDR3 sequence is 15 residues long. The CDR3 DNA reads as TGCAGTGCTAGAGATCTCAGGGGAAAGAGCTACGAGCAGTACTTC. Residues: CSARDLRGKSYEQYF.

This clonotype was observed a few times. It may be a read error: a sequence one base away is much more abundant. The J gene is TRBJ2-1, the V gene TRBV27; 14 nucleotides line up with TRBD2. From germline, CDR1 is MNHEY and CDR2 SMNVEV (reference sequence). Trimming took 4 bases from V and 16 from J; bases not matched to a gene: 18. CDR3 length: 17 residues. Written as DNA, the CDR3 is TGTGCCAGCAGTTCCTCTCCCCTGACTAGCGGGAGGGCCCAAGTTTTCTTC. Residues: CASSSSPLTSGRAQVFF.

This clonotype was seen repeatedly, ten times or more. J is TRBJ1-1 and V is TRBV12-3 or TRBV12-4; D not resolved. This CDR3 region has 13 residues. V was clipped by 3 bases and J by 1 base, with 6 bases between them. The CDR3 reads CASSFEKNTEAFF. Here the CDR3 DNA reads TGTGCCAGCAGTTTTGAGAAGAACACTGAAGCTTTCTTT.

In regard to this clonotype: The conserved phenylalanine or tryptophan normally closing the CDR3 is absent here, so this likely arose from a read error. J is TRBJ2-7 and V is TRBV27; perhaps D is TRBD1 or TRBD2 (5 bases each). The CDR3 totals 17 residues. Trimming left V 0 bases short and J 5 bases short, with 20 bases between. Germline lookup yields CDR1 MNHEY and CDR2 SMNVEV (reference sequence). In nucleotides, the CDR3 is TGTGCCAGCAGTTTATCGGGGCAGCTAGCCCCAGGGAACGAGCAGTACCTC. Amino acid sequence: CASSLSGQLAPGNEQYL.

This clonotype was recorded at least ten times. J is TRBJ2-7 and V is TRBV29-1, with 10 nucleotides matching TRBD1. Unmatched junction bases numbered 10, after V lost 5 bases and J lost 6 bases. CDR1 and CDR2 (germline): SQVTM, ANQGSEA. This CDR3 region has 14 residues. CDR3 loop: CSVWGWGQGTEQYF. CDR3 coding DNA: TGCAGCGTTTGGGGATGGGGACAGGGGACCGAGCAGTACTTC.

This clonotype was observed at least ten times. This chain links TRBV29-1 with TRBJ2-3; unclear D gene. The V end was cut by 3 bases, the J end by 0 bases, with 7 bases between. In germline, CDR1 is SQVTM, CDR2 ANQGSEA. The CDR3 is made up of 13 amino acids. CDR3 loop: CSVDYQSTDTQYF. CDR3 DNA: TGCAGCGTTGATTATCAGAGCACAGATACGCAGTATTTT.

The genes are TRBV6-6 and TRBJ2-7; 7 bases map to TRBD1. The ends lost 7 bases at V and 6 bases at J; junction bases unmatched: 12. Germline V CDR1 and CDR2: MNHNY, SVGAGI (reference sequence). This CDR3 contains 14 residues. CDR3 bases: TGTGCCAGCACCCTGACAGGGACAGCCGCCGAGCAGTACTTC. Residues: CASTLTGTAAEQYF.

The chain is built from TRBV7-9 and TRBJ1-3, with no clear D. This CDR3 region has 13 residues. Trimming removed 5 bases from V and 0 bases from J, with 5 bases in between. The V gene's germline CDR1 is SEHNR and CDR2 FQNEAQ (reference sequence). The CDR3 here is CASSQVSGNTIYF. The DNA for the CDR3 is TGTGCCAGCAGCCAGGTCTCTGGAAACACCATATATTTT.

Ten or more counts support this clonotype. The chain has TRBV7-9 and TRBJ2-2, with TRBD2 identical over 12 bases. This CDR3 region has 17 residues. V was pared by 5 bases and J by 6 bases, with 10 bases of the junction left unmatched. Germline CDR1 SEHNR, CDR2 FQNEAQ (reference sequence). CDR3 sequence reads: CASSRTTSGRSSGELFF. The DNA of the CDR3 is TGTGCCAGCAGCAGGACAACTAGCGGGAGGTCCTCCGGGGAGCTGTTTTTT.

This clonotype was observed many times. V and J are TRBV5-1 and TRBJ1-1, with D uncertain. Germline loops: CDR1 SGHRS, CDR2 YFSETQ. V was clipped by 5 bases and J by 0 bases, with 14 bases between them. There are 15 residues in the CDR3. This chain's CDR3 is CASRPMAYMNTEAFF. The CDR3 nucleotides read TGCGCCAGCAGGCCAATGGCTTATATGAACACTGAAGCTTTCTTT. The variable domain in full, with the rest retrieved from reference TRBV5-1 and TRBJ1-1, is KAGVTQTPRYLIKTRGQQVTLSCSPISGHRSVSWYQQTPGQGLQFLFEYFSETQRNKGNFPGRFSGRQFSNSRSEMNVSTLELGDSALYLCASRPMAYMNTEAFFGQGTRLTVV.

This clonotype was found many times. The gene calls are TRBV7-2 and TRBJ2-2, with TRBD2 identical over 12 bases. This CDR3 is 15 amino acids long. Germline V gene lookup returns CDR1 SGHTA and CDR2 FQGNSA. V was clipped by 5 bases and J by 6 bases; unmatched bases: 4. CDR3 region: CASSRLAGDPGELFF. The CDR3 nucleotides are TGTGCCAGCAGCCGACTAGCGGGAGACCCCGGGGAGCTGTTTTTT.

The sample holds a few counts of this clonotype. The CDR3 ends on some other residue instead of the conserved phenylalanine or tryptophan, so this is likely a read error. The CDR3 spells CASSLVRTGMLGQPQHS. The CDR3 DNA reads TGTGCCAGCAGCTTAGTCAGGACAGGGATGCTTGGTCAGCCCCAGCATTCT. The V and J genes are TRBV7-8 and TRBJ1-5; 8 bases match TRBD1. Germline V gene data show CDR1 as SGHVS and CDR2 as FQNEAQ. Trimming at V came to 1 base and at J to 6 bases, leaving 11 bases not matched to a gene. The CDR3 runs to 17 residues.

This clonotype was observed many times. The V and J genes are TRBV13 and TRBJ1-2, with D possibly being TRBD1 (6 bases). The CDR3 covers 13 residues. Trimming shortened V by 5 bases and J by 4 bases, and 11 bases separated the two germline ends. The germline V gene encodes CDR1 PRHDT and CDR2 FYEKMQ (reference sequence). The CDR3 loop reads CASSATGSYGYTF. The CDR3 DNA sequence: TGTGCCAGCAGCGCGACAGGTAGCTATGGCTACACCTTC.

As regards this clonotype: With only one base between it and a far larger clone, this is likely a read error. The chain combines TRBV5-5 with TRBJ2-3, with D possibly TRBD2 on 6 matching bases. CDR1 is SGHKS and CDR2 is YYEKEE in the germline V gene (reference sequence). This CDR3 is built from 17 residues. With 6 bases removed from V and 4 bases from J, the gap between germline ends came to 24 bases. This CDR3 is CASTTGGGHEAADTQYF. The CDR3 DNA reads as TGTGCCAGCACCACCGGGGGAGGTCATGAAGCGGCAGATACGCAGTATTTT.

In the case of this clonotype: This may stem from a read error, because a much larger clone lies one nucleotide away. V gene TRBV6-6 combines with J gene TRBJ1-5; unclear D gene. V lost 2 bases and J 7 bases, leaving 12 bases between the germline ends. The CDR3 is made up of 14 amino acids. The germline V gene has CDR1 MNHNY and CDR2 SVGAGI (reference sequence). The CDR3 protein is CASSYGRGGQPQHF. As DNA, the CDR3 is TGTGCCAGCAGTTACGGCCGGGGAGGCCAGCCCCAGCATTTT.

This clonotype was counted at least ten times. The chain couples TRBV18 to TRBJ2-6; 11 bases map to TRBD1. Trimming took 3 bases from V and 2 from J; bases not matched to a gene: 6. In germline, CDR1 is KGHSH, CDR2 LQKENI. The CDR3 has 18 residues. This CDR3 is CASSPPGQGVPGANVLTF. The CDR3 nucleotides are TGTGCCAGCTCACCTCCGGGACAGGGGGTCCCTGGGGCCAACGTCCTGACTTTC.

This clonotype was seen at least ten times. V usage is TRBV7-3 and J usage is TRBJ2-2; D is perhaps TRBD1 or TRBD2 (5 bases each). This CDR3 spans 15 amino acids. Between the trimmed V and J ends, which lost 2 bases and 4 bases, there was a span of 11 bases. In germline, CDR1 is SGHTA, CDR2 FQGTGA. The CDR3 nucleotides are TGTGCCAGCAGCTTAGGGGGTCGGTTCACCGGGGAGCTGTTTTTT. It specifies CASSLGGRFTGELFF.